Below, one T cell receptor (beta chain) is given with its context. The authors' processing: Quantification of nucleated cells was approximated via reference gene primer amplification. The repertoire was sequenced with immunoSEQ multiplex PCR; TCRdb's copy has only in-frame clones and lacks some. V, J and clone size reflect that table, while D and trimming were determined from the DNA. The data contain approximately 350,000 clones, around 89% of them seen just once; the ten biggest clones take up 1% to 1.5%. The data are from a study of blood T cell repertoires in COVID-19. Study in general: Samples taken during acute and convalescent COVID-19 were collected in the United States, Italy and Spain. In each case, the material was cDNA or gDNA derived from T cells, B-cell-depleted T cells, or PBMCs.

Per germline, CDR1 SGHKS and CDR2 YYEKEE (reference sequence). The CDR3 is 14 residues long. V trimming: 5 bases; J trimming: 3 bases; junction bases outside the gene matches: 8. Input material: peripheral blood. The chain joins TRBV5-5 to TRBJ2-7, with 7 bases matching TRBD1. The TCR originated in a man in his forties with acute or convalescent COVID-19. CDR3 DNA sequence: TGTGCCAGCAGTCAGACAGGGTTCGACTACGAGCAGTACTTC. The encoded protein is CASSQTGFDYEQYF.